These T cell receptor beta chains were read from a single sample in a study of siplizumab effects on memory and regulatory T cells. Only in-frame clones appear in the TCRdb table, and some are missing; sequencing was by immunoSEQ multiplex PCR. This table holds 99,000 or so clones, about 93% found once. Sample: Tregs sorted from blood. The receptors come from a human donor in good health. Each CDR3 is given with its conserved first and last residue. Fields, in order: V gene, J gene, CDR3 protein.

V gene: TRBV7-9; J gene: TRBJ2-7; CDR3 protein: CASSTGAGLATAYEQYF
V gene: TRBV18; J gene: TRBJ2-7; CDR3 protein: CASSPQFDEQYF
V gene: TRBV28; J gene: TRBJ1-2; CDR3 protein: CASTMDGTNYGYTF
V gene: TRBV7-2; J gene: TRBJ2-1; CDR3 protein: CASSLVPREQFF
V gene: TRBV5-1; J gene: TRBJ2-3; CDR3 protein: CASSRDGLNTDTQYF
V gene: TRBV2; J gene: TRBJ2-2; CDR3 protein: CASGAGDITGELFF
V gene: TRBV30; J gene: TRBJ2-1; CDR3 protein: CAWSGDDEQFF
V gene: TRBV5-1; J gene: TRBJ2-7; CDR3 protein: CASSFHREAEQYF
V gene: TRBV6-5; J gene: TRBJ2-7; CDR3 protein: CASSSTRSSGEQYF
V gene: TRBV15; J gene: TRBJ2-1; CDR3 protein: CATSRLPSGSAYNEQFF
V gene: TRBV11-2; J gene: TRBJ2-2; CDR3 protein: CASSSFHRGDTGELFF
V gene: TRBV10-3; J gene: TRBJ1-5; CDR3 protein: CAISEGGGGGQPQHF
V gene: TRBV7-9; J gene: TRBJ2-1; CDR3 protein: CASSELPGLAGYNEQFF
V gene: TRBV18; J gene: TRBJ2-6; CDR3 protein: CASSPYGRVSGANVLTF
V gene: TRBV15; J gene: TRBJ2-2; CDR3 protein: CATSRVPRGITGELFF
V gene: TRBV5-1; J gene: TRBJ2-7; CDR3 protein: CASSLSGEMKYF
V gene: TRBV19; J gene: TRBJ2-7; CDR3 protein: CASRTTYGSSEQYF
V gene: TRBV5-1; J gene: TRBJ2-3; CDR3 protein: CASSSGLYTDTQYF
V gene: TRBV9; J gene: TRBJ1-3; CDR3 protein: CASSVGELSGNTIYF
V gene: TRBV7-9; J gene: TRBJ2-5; CDR3 protein: CASSFPGLNQETQYF